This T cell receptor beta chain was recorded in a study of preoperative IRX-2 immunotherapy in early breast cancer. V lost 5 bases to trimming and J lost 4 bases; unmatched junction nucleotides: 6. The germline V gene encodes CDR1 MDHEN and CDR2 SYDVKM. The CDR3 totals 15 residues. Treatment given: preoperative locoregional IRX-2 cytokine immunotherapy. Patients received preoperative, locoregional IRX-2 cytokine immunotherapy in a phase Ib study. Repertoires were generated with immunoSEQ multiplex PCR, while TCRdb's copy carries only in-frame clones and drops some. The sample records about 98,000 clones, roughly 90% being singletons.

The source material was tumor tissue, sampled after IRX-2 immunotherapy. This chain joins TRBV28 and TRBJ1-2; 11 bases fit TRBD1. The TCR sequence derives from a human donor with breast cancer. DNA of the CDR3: TGTGCCAGCAGTCTCCTAGGGACAGGGGGCTATGGCTACACCTTC. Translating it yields CASSLLGTGGYGYTF.